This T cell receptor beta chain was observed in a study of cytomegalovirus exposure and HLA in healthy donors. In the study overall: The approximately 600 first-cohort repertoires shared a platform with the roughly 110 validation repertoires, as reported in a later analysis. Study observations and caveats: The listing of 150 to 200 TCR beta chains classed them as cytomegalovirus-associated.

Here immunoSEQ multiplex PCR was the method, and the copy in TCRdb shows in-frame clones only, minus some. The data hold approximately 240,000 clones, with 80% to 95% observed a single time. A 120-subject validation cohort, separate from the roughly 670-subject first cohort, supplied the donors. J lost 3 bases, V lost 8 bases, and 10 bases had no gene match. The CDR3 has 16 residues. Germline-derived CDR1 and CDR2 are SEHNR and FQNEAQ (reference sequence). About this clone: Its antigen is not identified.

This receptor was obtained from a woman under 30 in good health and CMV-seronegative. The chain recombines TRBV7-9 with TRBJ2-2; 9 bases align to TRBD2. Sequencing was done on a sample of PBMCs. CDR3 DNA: TGTGCCAGCGCCATGGGCGCGGGAGGGCACACCGGGGAGCTGTTTTTT. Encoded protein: CASAMGAGGHTGELFF.